This passage covers 10 T cell receptor beta chains from one sample sequenced in a study of graft-versus-host responses after intestinal transplantation (dated by TCRdb to about 2021). Library construction relied on the immunoSEQ multiplex PCR assay. Held by TCRdb, this immuneACCESS table contains in-frame sequences only and omits some clones. Under half of the omission traces to an unresolved V gene where checked; the cause of the rest is unknown. In this sample the table shows approximately 5,000 clones, approximately 76% of which occur a single time. Of the sample, around 6.5% is held by the ten largest clones. Dithiothreitol, EDTA incubations and collagenase D digestion were used to isolate intraepithelial and lamina propria lymphocytes from graft specimens. The sequencing used ileum tissue, collected about 240 days after intestinal transplant. These receptors all stem from a human patient who received an intestinal transplant, so some T cells may come from the graft donor.

The chain has TRBV7-6 and TRBJ1-3; D ambiguous. Per germline, CDR1 SGHVS and CDR2 FNYEAQ. This CDR3 is 21 amino acids long. With 1 base removed from V and 0 bases from J, the gap between germline ends came to 25 bases. In DNA form, the CDR3 reads TGTGCCAGCAGCTTAGAGTTTCGGCAGAAGTCTCAACGAAACTCTGGAAACACCATATATTTT. Protein: CASSLEFRQKSQRNSGNTIYF.

The chain carries TRBV6-1 and TRBJ2-6; D may be TRBD1 (6 bases). Trimming removed 4 bases from V and 5 bases from J, with 15 bases in between. Looked up from germline, CDR1 is MNHNS and CDR2 is SASEGT. This CDR3 contains 16 residues. CDR3 sequence reads: CASSGRAGEWANVLTF. Written as DNA, the CDR3 is TGTGCCAGCAGTGGCAGGGCAGGGGAATGGGCCAACGTCCTGACTTTC.

The V and J genes are TRBV7-2 and TRBJ2-7; 8 bases are shared with TRBD1. Germline V lookup: CDR1 SGHTA, CDR2 FQGNSA. J was trimmed by 9 bases and V by 4 bases; bases with no gene match: 5. The CDR3 has 12 residues. In DNA form, the CDR3 reads TGTGCCAGCAGCTCCGACAGGGGAGCGCAGTACTTC. Its protein product is CASSSDRGAQYF.

The chain has TRBV7-9 and TRBJ2-1, with D possibly TRBD1 on 5 matching bases. This CDR3 is 13 amino acids long. V was shortened by 5 bases and J by 1 base, with 6 bases between the two germline ends. CDR1 SEHNR and CDR2 FQNEAQ come from the germline V gene (reference sequence). CDR3 coding DNA: TGTGCCAGCAGCCACAGGTCCTACAATGAGCAGTTCTTC. Protein sequence: CASSHRSYNEQFF.

This clone has a handful of counts. This sequence joins TRBV5-4 and TRBJ1-2; D is undetermined. The CDR3 loop spans 14 amino acids. V lost 5 bases and J lost 4, with 15 bases in between. Germline lookup yields CDR1 SGHNT and CDR2 YYREEE (reference sequence). The DNA for the CDR3 is TGTGCCAGCAGACCCCCCACAGAACCCTATGGCTACACCTTC. This codes for CASRPPTEPYGYTF.

This rearrangement joins TRBV19 to TRBJ2-2; the D is unclear. The CDR3 has 14 amino acids. Germline CDR1 reads LNHDA; CDR2 reads SQIVND (reference sequence). V lost 5 bases and J lost 2, with 9 bases in between. In nucleotides, the CDR3 is TGTGCCAGTAGTTGGCAGGCAAACACCGGGGAGCTGTTTTTT. It translates to CASSWQANTGELFF.

This clone has a handful of counts. The V gene is TRBV10-2, the J gene TRBJ1-3; D gene unclear. V gave up 4 bases and J gave up 8 bases, with 3 bases separating them. CDR1 and CDR2 from the germline V gene are WSHSY and SAAADI. CDR3 length equals 10 residues. CDR3 DNA sequence: TGCGCCAGCAGTGGTGACACCATATATTTT. Translation: CASSGDTIYF.

V and J are TRBV25-1 and TRBJ2-7; D may be TRBD2 (6 bases). Germline CDR1 MGHDK, CDR2 SYGVNS. This CDR3 is built from 17 residues. Trimming stripped 3 bases from V and 2 bases from J, with 20 bases between. Here the CDR3 reads CASSEYRGKGGAYEQYF. The CDR3 DNA is TGTGCCAGCAGTGAGTACCGGGGGAAGGGTGGGGCCTACGAGCAGTACTTC.

Details on this clone: One base away lies a much larger clone, so this may be a sequencing read error. The V and J genes are TRBV27 and TRBJ1-6; D uncertain. Germline-derived CDR1 and CDR2 are MNHEY and SMNVEV (reference sequence). CDR3 size: 14 residues. The CDR3 region is CASSLNRYNSPLLF. The CDR3 nucleotides are TGTGCCAGCAGTTTAAACAGATATAATTCACCCCTCCTCTTT.

Concerning this clone: At one end, the junction sequence differs from germline, possibly due to a read error. The chain employs TRBV4-1 and TRBJ2-7, with D perhaps TRBD1 (5 bases). Germline V gives CDR1 MGHRA, CDR2 YSYEKL. This CDR3 region has 13 residues. The CDR3 DNA is TGTGCCAGCAGCCAGGGTCCCTCCTACGAGCAGTACTTC. Residues: CASSQGPSYEQYF.